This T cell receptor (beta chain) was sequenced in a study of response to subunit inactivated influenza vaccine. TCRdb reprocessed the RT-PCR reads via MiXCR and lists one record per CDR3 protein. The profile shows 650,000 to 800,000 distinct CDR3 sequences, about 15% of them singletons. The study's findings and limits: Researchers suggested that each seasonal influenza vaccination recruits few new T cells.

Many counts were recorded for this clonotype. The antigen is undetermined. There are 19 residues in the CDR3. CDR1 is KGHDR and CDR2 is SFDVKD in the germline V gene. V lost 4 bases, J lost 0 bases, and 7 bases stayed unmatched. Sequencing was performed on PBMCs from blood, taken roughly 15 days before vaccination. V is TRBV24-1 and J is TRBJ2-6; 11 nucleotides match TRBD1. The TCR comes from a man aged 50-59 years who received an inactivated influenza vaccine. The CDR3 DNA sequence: TGTGCCACCAGTGAAGCCGGGACAGGGGGTGTCTCTGGGGCCAACGTCCTGACTTTC. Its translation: CATSEAGTGGVSGANVLTF.